The 28 T cell receptor beta chains given below trace back to one sample, sequenced in a study of blood T cell repertoires in COVID-19. Data came from immunoSEQ multiplex PCR; TCRdb stores just in-frame clones and leaves some out. Among 60,000 or so clones listed, 75% to 90% were seen once. The sequenced sample was peripheral blood. These receptors were obtained from a human donor with active COVID-19. The donor label of this sample is uncertain.

This clone has just a few counts. DNA for the CDR3: TGTGCCTGGGGCACAGGGGGATATCAGCCCCAGCATTTT. It translates to CAWGTGGYQPQHF. The gene calls are TRBV30 and TRBJ1-5; 8 bases are a match to TRBD1. This CDR3 comprises 13 residues. The trim removed 5 bases at V and 5 bases at J, leaving 5 bases unmatched. From germline, CDR1 is GTSNPN and CDR2 SVGIG (reference sequence).

V usage is TRBV27 and J usage is TRBJ2-7; 11 bases align to TRBD2. V was clipped by 8 bases and J by 1 base; unmatched bases: 4. The CDR3 consists of 14 residues. Germline V gene data show CDR1 as MNHEY and CDR2 as SMNVEV (reference sequence). The CDR3 DNA follows: TGTGCCAGCGCCGGACTAGCGGGTTCCTACGAGCAGTACTTC. Its translation is CASAGLAGSYEQYF.

This chain links TRBV9 with TRBJ2-3; tentatively, D is TRBD2 (6 bases). V was pared by 0 bases and J by 2 bases, with 10 bases between. CDR1 and CDR2 (germline): SGDLS, YYNGEE. The CDR3 sequence is 15 residues long. In DNA form, the CDR3 reads TGTGCCAGCAGCGTAGTAGCGGAGTACACAGATACGCAGTATTTT. It is translated as CASSVVAEYTDTQYF. The whole variable domain, filled in from reference TRBV9 and TRBJ2-3, reads DSGVTQTPKHLITATGQRVTLRCSPRSGDLSVYWYQQSLDQGLQFLIQYYNGEERAKGNILERFSAQQFPDLHSELNLSSLELGDSALYFCASSVVAEYTDTQYFGPGTRLTVL.

The rearrangement links TRBV7-9 to TRBJ2-3; D is unclear. V was cut by 5 bases and J by 2 bases, with 14 bases left in between. Germline CDR1 and CDR2: SEHNR and FQNEAQ (reference sequence). The CDR3 has 15 amino acids. This chain's CDR3 is CASSPDSPYTDTQYF. In DNA form, the CDR3 reads TGTGCCAGCAGCCCGGATAGCCCTTACACAGATACGCAGTATTTT.

V and J are TRBV15 and TRBJ2-3; TRBD2 matches at 9 bases. The CDR3 consists of 17 residues. V lost 0 bases, J lost 6 bases, and 10 bases stayed unmatched. Germline V lookup: CDR1 LNHNV, CDR2 YYDKDF (reference sequence). DNA of the CDR3: TGTGCCACCAGCAGAGATGGGAGCGGGGGGCCAGGGGATACGCAGTATTTT. Its translation is CATSRDGSGGPGDTQYF.

The chain joins TRBV4-3 to TRBJ1-6; D ambiguous. V was pared by 0 bases and J by 10 bases, with 16 bases between. This CDR3 has 16 amino acids. Germline V lookup: CDR1 LGHNA, CDR2 YSLEER. The CDR3 loop is CASSQDHGGGVSPLHF. The CDR3 DNA follows: TGCGCCAGCAGCCAAGATCACGGAGGAGGTGTCTCACCCCTCCACTTT.

This chain links TRBV20-1 with TRBJ2-2; 7 bases match TRBD2. Germline-derived CDR1 and CDR2 are DFQATT and SNEGSKA (reference sequence). The CDR3 is made up of 15 amino acids. The trim removed 3 bases at V and 2 bases at J, leaving 6 bases unmatched. CDR3 in amino acids: CSASTRGSNTGELFF. In DNA form, the CDR3 reads TGCAGTGCTAGTACGCGGGGGAGTAACACCGGGGAGCTGTTTTTT.

The chain couples TRBV27 to TRBJ1-2, with D maybe TRBD1 (6 bases). There are 17 residues in the CDR3. Looked up from germline, CDR1 is MNHEY and CDR2 is SMNVEV (reference sequence). V was trimmed by 2 bases and J by 2 bases, leaving 18 bases between them. CDR3 coding DNA: TGTGCCAGCAGTTTAAAAGGACAGAGGAGGAGCAACTATGGCTACACCTTC. Translating gives CASSLKGQRRSNYGYTF.

This chain links TRBV6-6 with TRBJ1-3, with TRBD1 matching over 8 bases. The CDR3 totals 15 residues. Germline values: CDR1 MNHNY, CDR2 SVGAGI (reference sequence). V lost 4 bases, J lost 2 bases, and 4 bases stayed unmatched. The CDR3 bases are TGTGCCAGCAGTTTCTCGACAGGGGCTGGAAACACCATATATTTT. This codes for CASSFSTGAGNTIYF.

V usage is TRBV7-3 and J usage is TRBJ2-7; 8 bases agree with TRBD2. The CDR3 consists of 15 residues. V was clipped by 3 bases and J by 3 bases; unmatched bases: 7. Germline-derived CDR1 and CDR2 are SGHTA and FQGTGA. CDR3 loop: CASSFTGGQHYEQYF. The CDR3 DNA is TGTGCCAGCAGCTTCACGGGGGGGCAACACTACGAGCAGTACTTC.

V and J are TRBV27 and TRBJ1-2, with a tentative D call TRBD1 (5 bases). This CDR3 contains 13 residues. Germline values: CDR1 MNHEY, CDR2 SMNVEV (reference sequence). Trimming took off 3 bases at V and 4 bases at J, with 9 bases between the two ends. CDR3: CASSLRGIYGYTF. CDR3 coding DNA: TGTGCCAGCAGTTTGCGGGGGATCTATGGCTACACCTTC.

The chain carries TRBV9 and TRBJ2-7; TRBD1 might be the D (5 bases). This CDR3 contains 15 residues. The germline V and J ends were trimmed by 0 bases and 3 bases, with 13 bases remaining between them. Germline V gene sequence: CDR1 SGDLS, CDR2 YYNGEE. The CDR3 region has the DNA TGTGCCAGCAGCGTAGCGGCAGGGTGGGACTACGAGCAGTACTTC. It codes for CASSVAAGWDYEQYF.

The chain recombines TRBV30 with TRBJ1-2; tentative D call: TRBD1 (6 bases). The CDR3 contains 13 residues. V lost 5 bases, J lost 4 bases, and 14 bases lay in between. Germline assignment: CDR1 GTSNPN and CDR2 SVGIG (reference sequence). CDR3 nucleotide sequence: TGTGCCTGGCGCCAGGACAGCCTCTATGGCTACACCTTC. This encodes CAWRQDSLYGYTF.

This clone was seen just once. The rearrangement links TRBV4-3 to TRBJ2-7; 12 bases match TRBD1. CDR3 length: 15 amino acids. The junction had 5 bases not matched to a gene; V was cut back by 1 base and J by 7 bases. The germline V gene encodes CDR1 LGHNA and CDR2 YSLEER. CDR3 sequence reads: CASSQAGTGGGEQYF. The CDR3, as DNA: TGCGCCAGCAGCCAAGCCGGGACAGGGGGCGGAGAGCAGTACTTC.

The chain's CDR3 is CASSLASAGGRGDTQYF. CDR3 sequence (DNA): TGTGCCAGCAGCTTAGCCTCAGCGGGGGGCCGGGGAGATACGCAGTATTTT. This chain links TRBV7-8 with TRBJ2-3; 9 bases are shared with TRBD2. Germline CDR1 SGHVS, CDR2 FQNEAQ. V gave up 0 bases and J gave up 5 bases; unmatched junction bases: 9. The CDR3 spans 17 residues. The full variable domain, with the rest looked up from reference TRBV7-8 and TRBJ2-3, is GAGVSQSPRYKVAKRGQDVALRCDPISGHVSLFWYQQALGQGPEFLTYFQNEAQLDKSGLPSDRFFAERPEGSVSTLKIQRTQQEDSAVYLCASSLASAGGRGDTQYFGPGTRLTVL.

This clone was counted a few times. The J gene is TRBJ1-1, the V gene TRBV14; D is perhaps TRBD1 (6 bases). This CDR3 is built from 16 residues. Germline lookup yields CDR1 SGHDN and CDR2 FVKESK. V lost 4 bases and J 5 bases, leaving 20 bases between the germline ends. The CDR3 loop reads CASSPGEGVVGTEAFF. CDR3 bases: TGTGCCAGCAGCCCAGGGGAGGGGGTAGTAGGGACTGAAGCTTTCTTT.

This chain connects TRBV24-1 to TRBJ2-1; D ambiguous. Germline assignment: CDR1 KGHDR and CDR2 SFDVKD. Trimming stripped 4 bases from V and 8 bases from J, with 11 bases between. The CDR3 has 13 amino acids. As DNA, the CDR3 is TGTGCCACCAGTGACATATCCGAGGATGAGCAGTTCTTC. This encodes CATSDISEDEQFF.

CDR3 DNA sequence: TGTGCCAGCAGCCAGCTAGCGGGAGTGGGGCGCTACGAGCAGTACTTC. Amino acid sequence: CASSQLAGVGRYEQYF. The chain combines TRBV7-2 with TRBJ2-7; 10 bases agree with TRBD2. The CDR3 has 16 residues. The V gene's germline CDR1 is SGHTA and CDR2 FQGNSA. V dropped 5 bases and J dropped 3; count of bases not matched to a gene: 10.

The chain employs TRBV7-8 and TRBJ1-1; D possibly corresponds to TRBD1 (5 bases). CDR1 is SGHVS, CDR2 FQNEAQ, per germline. Trimming removed 5 bases at V and 0 bases at J, with 10 bases between. This CDR3 is 14 amino acids long. The DNA of the CDR3 is TGTGCCAGCAGCGACGGACACCTGAACACTGAAGCTTTCTTT. It encodes CASSDGHLNTEAFF.

A single count supports this clone. The chain combines TRBV9 with TRBJ2-1; 7 nucleotides align to TRBD2. The germline V gene has CDR1 SGDLS and CDR2 YYNGEE. V lost 2 bases, J lost 0 bases, and 5 bases stayed unmatched. The CDR3 runs to 16 residues. The CDR3 coding sequence is TGTGCCAGCAGCGTCCGGGGGGACGGCTCCTACAATGAGCAGTTCTTC. Its translation is CASSVRGDGSYNEQFF.

The chain couples TRBV7-8 to TRBJ2-7; tentatively, D is TRBD1 (6 bases). The CDR3 totals 15 residues. The germline V gene has CDR1 SGHVS and CDR2 FQNEAQ. V was shortened by 5 bases and J by 5 bases, with 19 bases between the two germline ends. The CDR3 region has the DNA TGTGCCAGCAGCGCAGACAGGCAGGAGTTCCACGAGCAGTACTTC. Amino acid sequence: CASSADRQEFHEQYF. Looking up the rest from reference TRBV7-8 and TRBJ2-7 gives the full variable domain: GAGVSQSPRYKVAKRGQDVALRCDPISGHVSLFWYQQALGQGPEFLTYFQNEAQLDKSGLPSDRFFAERPEGSVSTLKIQRTQQEDSAVYLCASSADRQEFHEQYFGPGTRLTVT.

V is TRBV7-8 and J is TRBJ2-4, with 13 positions matching TRBD2. This CDR3 is built from 16 residues. Germline-derived CDR1 and CDR2 are SGHVS and FQNEAQ. With V trimmed by 1 base and J by 8 bases, 5 bases remained unmatched. This chain's CDR3 is CASSLGTSGRVDIQYF. The CDR3 bases are TGTGCCAGCAGCTTAGGGACTAGCGGGAGAGTAGACATTCAGTACTTC. Drawing the rest from reference TRBV7-8 and TRBJ2-4, the complete variable domain is GAGVSQSPRYKVAKRGQDVALRCDPISGHVSLFWYQQALGQGPEFLTYFQNEAQLDKSGLPSDRFFAERPEGSVSTLKIQRTQQEDSAVYLCASSLGTSGRVDIQYFGAGTRLSVL.

V and J are TRBV13 and TRBJ2-7; D may be TRBD1 (6 bases). The CDR3 loop spans 16 amino acids. Germline V gives CDR1 PRHDT, CDR2 FYEKMQ (reference sequence). Trimming pared 4 bases from V and 0 bases from J, leaving 16 bases between. As DNA, the CDR3 is TGTGCCAGCAGCTCGTCCTGGCAGGGGCTCTCCTACGAGCAGTACTTC. This codes for CASSSSWQGLSYEQYF.

The rearrangement uses TRBV10-3 and TRBJ2-7, with 10 positions matching TRBD2. Germline V gives CDR1 ENHRY, CDR2 SYGVKD. The CDR3 has 16 residues. V lost 4 bases to trimming and J lost 0 bases; unmatched junction nucleotides: 6. The CDR3 bases are TGTGCCATCAGTGGAGGGAGCGGGAGGGCCTCCTACGAGCAGTACTTC. It specifies CAISGGSGRASYEQYF.

The gene calls are TRBV27 and TRBJ2-7; 10 bases line up with TRBD1. The V gene end was trimmed by 5 bases and the J gene end by 3 bases; junction bases not matched to a gene: 13. Germline V gene data show CDR1 as MNHEY and CDR2 as SMNVEV (reference sequence). CDR3 length: 17 residues. The CDR3 DNA reads as TGTGCCAGCAGTCCTCGGGAGCGGACAGGGGGATTCTACGAGCAGTACTTC. Protein sequence: CASSPRERTGGFYEQYF.

The rearrangement uses TRBV28 and TRBJ1-2; D uncertain. The V gene's germline CDR1 is MDHEN and CDR2 SYDVKM. The CDR3 sequence is 12 residues long. V lost 2 bases, J lost 6 bases, and 7 bases lay in between. The CDR3: CASSLAGNGYTF. The CDR3 DNA sequence: TGTGCCAGCAGTTTAGCCGGGAATGGCTACACCTTC.

The genes are TRBV4-1 and TRBJ2-1; 9 positions match TRBD1. The CDR3 has 16 amino acids. The V and J ends lost 7 bases and 5 bases, in that order; junction bases with no gene match: 12. In germline, CDR1 is MGHRA, CDR2 YSYEKL. CDR3 in DNA: TGCGCCAGCAACCTATTCCCGGACAGGGGTAACAATGAGCAGTTCTTC. Translation: CASNLFPDRGNNEQFF.

The chain carries TRBV6-4 and TRBJ2-1; D might be TRBD2 (5 bases). V gave up 0 bases and J gave up 9 bases, with 12 bases separating them. The CDR3 is 14 residues long. Looked up from germline, CDR1 is MRHNA and CDR2 is SNTAGT. CDR3 DNA: TGTGCCAGCAGTGACTCGGTGTCTAGCCGTGAGCAGTTCTTC. Protein sequence: CASSDSVSSREQFF.